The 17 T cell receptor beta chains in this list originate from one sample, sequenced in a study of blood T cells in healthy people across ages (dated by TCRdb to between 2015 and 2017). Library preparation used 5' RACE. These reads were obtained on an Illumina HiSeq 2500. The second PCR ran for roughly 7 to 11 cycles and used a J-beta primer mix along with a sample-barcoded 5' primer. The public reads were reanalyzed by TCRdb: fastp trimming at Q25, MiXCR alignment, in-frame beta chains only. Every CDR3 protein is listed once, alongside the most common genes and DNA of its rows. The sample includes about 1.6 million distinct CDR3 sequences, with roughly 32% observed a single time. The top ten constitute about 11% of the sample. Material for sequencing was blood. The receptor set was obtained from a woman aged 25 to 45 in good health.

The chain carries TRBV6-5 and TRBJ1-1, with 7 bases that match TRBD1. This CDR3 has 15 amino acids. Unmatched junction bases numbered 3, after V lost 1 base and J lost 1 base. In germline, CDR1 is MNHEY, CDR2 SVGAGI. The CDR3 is CASSYWPGGNTEAFF. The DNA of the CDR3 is TGTGCCAGCAGTTACTGGCCAGGGGGGAACACTGAAGCTTTCTTT.

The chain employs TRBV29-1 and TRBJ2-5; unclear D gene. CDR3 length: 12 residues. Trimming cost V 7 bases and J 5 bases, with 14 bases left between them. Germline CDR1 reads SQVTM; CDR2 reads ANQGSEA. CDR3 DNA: TGCAGCGGCCGTTCCCTCTCGGAGACCCAGTACTTC. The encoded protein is CSGRSLSETQYF.

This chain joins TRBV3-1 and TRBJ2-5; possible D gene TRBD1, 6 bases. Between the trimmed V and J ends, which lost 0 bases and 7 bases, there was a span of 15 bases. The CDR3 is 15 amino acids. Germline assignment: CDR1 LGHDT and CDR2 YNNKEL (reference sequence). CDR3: CASSQDRGAFGTQYF. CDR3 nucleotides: TGTGCCAGCAGCCAAGACAGGGGCGCTTTTGGGACCCAGTACTTC.

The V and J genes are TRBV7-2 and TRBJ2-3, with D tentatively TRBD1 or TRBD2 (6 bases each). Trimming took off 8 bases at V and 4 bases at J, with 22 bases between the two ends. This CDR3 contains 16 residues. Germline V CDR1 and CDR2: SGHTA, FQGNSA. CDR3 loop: CASVLRSRGASDTQYF. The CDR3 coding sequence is TGTGCCAGCGTCCTGAGGTCGAGGGGGGCGTCAGATACGCAGTATTTT. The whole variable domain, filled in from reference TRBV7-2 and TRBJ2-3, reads GAGVSQSPSNKVTEKGKDVELRCDPISGHTALYWYRQSLGQGLEFLIYFQGNSAPDKSGLPSDRFSAERTGGSVSTLTIQRTQQEDSAVYLCASVLRSRGASDTQYFGPGTRLTVL.

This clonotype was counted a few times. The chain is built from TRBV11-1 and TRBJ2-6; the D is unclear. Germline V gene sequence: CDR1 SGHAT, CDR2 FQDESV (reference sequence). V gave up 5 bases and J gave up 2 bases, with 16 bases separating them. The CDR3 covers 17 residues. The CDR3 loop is CASSPPEPVAGANVLTF. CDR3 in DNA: TGTGCCAGCAGCCCCCCCGAACCCGTTGCTGGGGCCAACGTCCTGACTTTC. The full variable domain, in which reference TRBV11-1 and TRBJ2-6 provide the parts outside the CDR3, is EAEVAQSPRYKITEKSQAVAFWCDPISGHATLYWYRQILGQGPELLVQFQDESVVDDSQLPKDRFSAERLKGVDSTLKIQPAELGDSAMYLCASSPPEPVAGANVLTFGAGSRLTVL.

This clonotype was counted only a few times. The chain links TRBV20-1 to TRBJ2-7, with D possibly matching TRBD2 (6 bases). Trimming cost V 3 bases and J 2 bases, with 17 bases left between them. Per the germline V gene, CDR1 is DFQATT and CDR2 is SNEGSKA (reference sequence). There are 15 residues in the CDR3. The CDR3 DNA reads TGCAGTGCTAGTGAACCCGGGAGTTGGGCCTACGAGCAGTACTTC. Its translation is CSASEPGSWAYEQYF.

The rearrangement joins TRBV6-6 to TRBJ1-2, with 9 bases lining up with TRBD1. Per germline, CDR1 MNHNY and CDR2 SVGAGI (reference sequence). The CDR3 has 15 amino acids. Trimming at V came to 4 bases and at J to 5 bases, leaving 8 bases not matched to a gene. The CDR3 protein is CASSSTSGQGYGYTF. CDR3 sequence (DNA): TGTGCCAGCAGTTCAACCTCCGGACAGGGGTATGGCTACACCTTC.

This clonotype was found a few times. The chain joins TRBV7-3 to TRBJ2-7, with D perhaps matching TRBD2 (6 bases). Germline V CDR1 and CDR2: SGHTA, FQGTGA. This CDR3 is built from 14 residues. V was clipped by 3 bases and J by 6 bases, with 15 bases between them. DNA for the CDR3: TGTGCCAGCAGCTTGGGGGGTAGGCTCGGCGAGCAGTACTTC. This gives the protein CASSLGGRLGEQYF.

The CDR3 here is CASSYGEPRWEQYF. Here the CDR3 DNA reads TGTGCCAGTAGCTACGGCGAACCTCGTTGGGAGCAGTACTTC. V gene TRBV19 combines with J gene TRBJ2-5, with a tentative D call TRBD2 (5 bases). CDR1 is LNHDA, CDR2 SQIVND, per germline (reference sequence). The CDR3 is 14 residues long. Trimming pared 6 bases from V and 11 bases from J, leaving 22 bases between.

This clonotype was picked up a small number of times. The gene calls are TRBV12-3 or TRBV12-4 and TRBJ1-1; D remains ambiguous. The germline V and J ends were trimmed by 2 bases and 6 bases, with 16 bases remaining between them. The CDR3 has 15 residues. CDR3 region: CASSLSPQALAEAFF. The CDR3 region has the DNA TGTGCCAGCAGTTTAAGTCCGCAGGCACTCGCTGAAGCTTTCTTT.

DNA for the CDR3: TGTGCCACCAGTGACCAAGGACAGGGGGTGTATAATGAGCAGTTCTTC. Protein product: CATSDQGQGVYNEQFF. The rearrangement uses TRBV24-1 and TRBJ2-1; 10 nucleotides agree with TRBD1. Germline-derived CDR1 and CDR2 are KGHDR and SFDVKD. The CDR3 has 16 amino acids. Unmatched junction bases numbered 9, after V lost 4 bases and J lost 7 bases.

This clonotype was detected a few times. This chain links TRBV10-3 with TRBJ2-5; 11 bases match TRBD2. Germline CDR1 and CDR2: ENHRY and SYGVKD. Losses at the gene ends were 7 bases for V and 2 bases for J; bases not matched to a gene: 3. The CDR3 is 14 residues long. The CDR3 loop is CAIKLAGGQETQYF. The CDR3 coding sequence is TGTGCCATCAAATTAGCGGGAGGGCAAGAGACCCAGTACTTC.

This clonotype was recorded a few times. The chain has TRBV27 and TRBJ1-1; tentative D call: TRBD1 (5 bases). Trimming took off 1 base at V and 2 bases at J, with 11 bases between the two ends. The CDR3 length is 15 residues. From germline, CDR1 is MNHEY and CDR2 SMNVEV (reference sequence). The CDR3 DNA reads TGTGCCAGCAGTTTATTAGGAGGGACCAACACTGAAGCTTTCTTT. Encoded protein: CASSLLGGTNTEAFF.

The DNA for the CDR3 is TGCAGTGCTAGAGATGCGCAGCTGTGGGGAGATGAGCAGTTCTTC. Protein sequence: CSARDAQLWGDEQFF. This chain uses TRBV20-1 with TRBJ2-1; maybe TRBD2 (5 bases). V dropped 0 bases and J dropped 8 bases, with 17 bases sitting between them. This CDR3 region has 15 residues. CDR1 and CDR2 from the germline V gene are DFQATT and SNEGSKA (reference sequence).

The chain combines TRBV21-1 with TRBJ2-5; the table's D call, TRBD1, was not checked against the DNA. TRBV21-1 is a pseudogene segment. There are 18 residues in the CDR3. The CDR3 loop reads CASSKTRRARSGPETQYF. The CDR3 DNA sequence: TGTGCCAGCAGCAAAACGCGCAGGGCTCGAAGTGGCCCAGAGACCCAGTACTTC.

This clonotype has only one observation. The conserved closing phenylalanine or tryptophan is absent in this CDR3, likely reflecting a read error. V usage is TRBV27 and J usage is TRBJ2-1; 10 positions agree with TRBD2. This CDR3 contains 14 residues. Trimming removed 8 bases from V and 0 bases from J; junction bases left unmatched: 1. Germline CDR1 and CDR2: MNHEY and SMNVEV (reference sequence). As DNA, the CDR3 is TGTGCCAGCGTAGCGGGAGGCTCCTACAATGAGCAGTTCGTC. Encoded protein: CASVAGGSYNEQFV.

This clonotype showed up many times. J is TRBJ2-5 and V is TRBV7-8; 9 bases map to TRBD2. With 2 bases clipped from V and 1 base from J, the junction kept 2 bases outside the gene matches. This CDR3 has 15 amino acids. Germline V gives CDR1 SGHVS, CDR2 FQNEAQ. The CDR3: CASSLLAGPQETQYF. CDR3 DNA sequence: TGTGCCAGCAGCTTACTAGCGGGGCCCCAAGAGACCCAGTACTTC.